These T cell receptor beta chains were read from a single sample in a study of T cell responses to AZD1222 COVID-19 vaccine. This table comes from immunoSEQ multiplex PCR, and its TCRdb copy is limited to in-frame clones, with some not included. The data contain about 120,000 clones, around 80% of them singletons. The sample was peripheral blood, taken on day 0 of AZD1222 vaccination. These receptor sequences come from an adult in good health. CDR3s include the opening cysteine and the closing phenylalanine or tryptophan. The D gene is left open where the match is weak. Clone sizes are given selectively: once, few, many, or a class where the clone is expanded.

J | V | D | size | CDR3 | DNA
TRBJ1-2 | TRBV18 | - | - | CASSPGSGIKSGEGGYTF | TGTGCCAGCTCACCTGGGAGTGGGATTAAGTCCGGGGAAGGAGGCTACACCTTC
TRBJ1-5 | TRBV28 | - | - | CASLRLQWTGGSNQPQHF | TGTGCCAGCCTCCGACTTCAGTGGACGGGCGGGAGCAATCAGCCCCAGCATTTT
TRBJ1-2 | TRBV28 | TRBD1 | - | CASTSDRGGDYGYTF | TGTGCCAGTACATCGGACAGGGGGGGAGACTATGGCTACACCTTC
TRBJ1-2 | TRBV7-9 | TRBD1 | - | CASSPPTGADYGYTF | TGTGCCAGCAGCCCACCGACAGGGGCGGACTATGGCTACACCTTC
TRBJ2-7 | TRBV12-3/TRBV12-4 | - | - | CASSSDRRYEQYF | TGTGCCAGCAGTTCTGACAGGAGATACGAGCAGTACTTC
TRBJ1-3 | TRBV19 | TRBD1 | once | CASSRPGGPSGNTIYF | TGTGCCAGTAGTAGGCCAGGGGGCCCCTCTGGAAACACCATATATTTT
TRBJ2-1 | TRBV5-1 | - | - | CASSLVSGAQFLGEQFF | TGCGCCAGCAGCTTGGTTTCGGGGGCCCAATTCTTAGGTGAGCAGTTCTTC
TRBJ2-2 | TRBV10-3 | - | - | CAISGGYVGANTGELFF | TGTGCCATCAGTGGGGGGTACGTCGGGGCTAACACCGGGGAGCTGTTTTTT
TRBJ2-1 | TRBV3-1/TRBV3-2 | - | once | CASSQGPGGVSEQFF | TGTGCCAGCAGCCAAGGCCCCGGGGGAGTATCTGAGCAGTTCTTC
TRBJ1-4 | TRBV10-2 | TRBD1 | - | CASRLGTGGAVKEKLFF | TGCGCCAGCAGACTCGGGACAGGGGGCGCGGTGAAGGAAAAACTGTTTTTT
TRBJ2-3 | TRBV23-1 | TRBD1 | - | CASSQSMDRGPTDTQYF | TGCGCCAGCAGTCAATCTATGGACAGGGGGCCGACAGATACGCAGTATTTT